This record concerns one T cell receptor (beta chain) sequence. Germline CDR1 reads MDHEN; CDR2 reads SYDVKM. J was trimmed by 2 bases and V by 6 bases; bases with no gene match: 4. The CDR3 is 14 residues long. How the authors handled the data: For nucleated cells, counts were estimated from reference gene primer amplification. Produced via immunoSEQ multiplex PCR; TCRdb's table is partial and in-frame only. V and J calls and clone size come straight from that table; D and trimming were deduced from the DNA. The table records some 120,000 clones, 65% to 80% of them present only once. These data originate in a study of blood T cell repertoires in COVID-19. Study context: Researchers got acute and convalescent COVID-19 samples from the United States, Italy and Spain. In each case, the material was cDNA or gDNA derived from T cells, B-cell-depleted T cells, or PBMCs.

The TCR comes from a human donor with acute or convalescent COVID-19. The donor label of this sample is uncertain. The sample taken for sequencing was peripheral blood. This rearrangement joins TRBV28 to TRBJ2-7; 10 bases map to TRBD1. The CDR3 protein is CASRGQGRTYEQYF. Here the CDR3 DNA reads TGTGCCAGCAGGGGACAGGGGAGGACCTACGAGCAGTACTTC.